This T cell receptor beta chain was observed in a study of blood T cell repertoires in COVID-19. This clone has just a few counts. The method was immunoSEQ multiplex PCR; TCRdb's version includes in-frame clones alone and lacks a portion of them. This repertoire shows about 75,000 clones, approximately 90% found once; its top ten account for roughly 9.1%. The CDR3 is 16 amino acids. Trimming cost V 4 bases and J 5 bases, with 21 bases left between them. CDR1 KGHSY and CDR2 FQNENV come from the germline V gene. V and J are TRBV16 and TRBJ2-7; D possibly corresponds to TRBD1 (5 bases). The TCR originated in a human donor in a cohort sampled during active COVID-19. Sequenced material: peripheral blood. In DNA form, the CDR3 reads TGTGCCAGCAGCCCCCTAGACAGCCTTAGGGGCGACGAGCAGTACTTC. Amino acids: CASSPLDSLRGDEQYF.